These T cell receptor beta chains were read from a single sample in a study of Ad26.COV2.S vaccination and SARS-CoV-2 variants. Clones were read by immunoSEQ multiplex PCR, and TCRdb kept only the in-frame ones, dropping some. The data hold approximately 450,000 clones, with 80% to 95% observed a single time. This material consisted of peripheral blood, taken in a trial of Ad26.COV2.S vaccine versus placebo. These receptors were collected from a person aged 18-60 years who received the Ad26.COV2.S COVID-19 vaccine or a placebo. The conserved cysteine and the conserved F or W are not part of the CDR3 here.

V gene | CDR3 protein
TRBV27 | ASSFRAGELF
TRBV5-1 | ASSLAAGRNTEAF
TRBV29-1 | SVDKWAAGTTGELF
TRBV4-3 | ASSQGIKWREQGRYEQY
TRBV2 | ASSEPRGKAGQTYNEQF
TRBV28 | ASSLGPGTGPERNT
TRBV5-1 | ASSSLTGMNTEAF
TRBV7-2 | ASSFSGGTYEQY
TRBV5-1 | ASSVRAGGMNTEAF
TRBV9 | ASSELRGAGTGELF
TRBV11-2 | ASRLLAGRYEQY
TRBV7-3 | ASSYSTSGSMDNEQF
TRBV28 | ASSLLRTTGEAF
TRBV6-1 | ASSDPTGASGNTIY
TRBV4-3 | ASSQDRRVENEQY
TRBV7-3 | ASSPQGNTEAF
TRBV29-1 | SVEAQYTDTQY
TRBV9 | ASSVGVSGANVLT
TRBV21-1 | ASTRLPKSVTDTQY
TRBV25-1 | ASSLSGRAADTQY
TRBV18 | ASSPLQGNQPQH
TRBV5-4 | ASSLGSQETQY
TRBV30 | AWRGRGQNTGELF
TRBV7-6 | ASSLYLLEGAQTQY
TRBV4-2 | ASSQDGGGGLATGELF
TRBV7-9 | ASSPPAGAKNIQY
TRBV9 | ASSVEGIFGETQY
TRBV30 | AWREGYEQY
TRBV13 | ASSFSGSSYEQY
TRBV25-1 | ASSDRGYGYT
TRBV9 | ASSVSGGTVGNTIY
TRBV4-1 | ASSHPLGRGLYNEQF
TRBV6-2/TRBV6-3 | ASSRQLGYQPQH
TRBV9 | ASSPRQGSLNTEAF
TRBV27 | ASSPVAEVNRASPSPGNEQF
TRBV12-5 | AINSGSLTDTQY
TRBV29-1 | SVDKGKGSYEQY
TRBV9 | ASSVDLGVAEAF
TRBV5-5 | ASSLVGYEQY
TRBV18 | ASSPDYTGELF
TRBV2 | ASMTGGPDTQY
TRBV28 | ASSNRDRGPYEQY
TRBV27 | ASSFSGVREKLF